The rows below give T cell receptor beta chains drawn from one sample of a study of CD8 T cells in ankylosing spondylitis. TCRdb ran MiXCR on the 5' RACE reads and lists one entry per CDR3 protein. The table has roughly 100,000 distinct CDR3 sequences, over 6.5% seen once. The sample taken for sequencing was blood, either unsorted or a sorted T cell fraction (not recorded which). The source is a male donor with ankylosing spondylitis or in good health (not recorded which). CDR3s include the opening cysteine and the closing phenylalanine or tryptophan. The D gene is left open where the match is weak. Some rows mark clone size as missing; the rest say once, few, many or name a class of expanded clone.

>many|TRBJ1-2|-|TRBV6-2/TRBV6-3
CASSQDGANYGYTF
TGTGCCAGCAGCCAAGACGGAGCTAACTATGGCTACACCTTC
>many|TRBJ1-5|-|TRBV4-2
CASSQRDDQPQHF
TGTGCCAGCAGTCAGCGGGACGATCAGCCCCAGCATTTT
>many|TRBJ2-2|TRBD1|TRBV20-1
CSASSGGANTGELFF
TGCAGTGCTTCCTCAGGGGGAGCGAACACCGGGGAGCTGTTTTTT
>many|TRBJ2-3|TRBD1|TRBV7-2
CASSSPLQGARGTQYF
TGTGCCAGCAGCTCCCCCTTGCAGGGGGCGCGGGGTACGCAGTATTTT
>many|TRBJ2-2|TRBD2|TRBV5-1
CASSLVPVAGGNTGELFF
TGCGCCAGCAGCTTGGTCCCCGTAGCGGGGGGAAACACCGGGGAGCTGTTTTTT
>many|TRBJ2-7|TRBD2|TRBV10-3
CAISESPRLAGGRYEQYF
TGTGCCATCAGTGAGTCCCCCCGACTAGCGGGAGGGCGATACGAGCAGTACTTC
>many|TRBJ2-1|-|TRBV3-1
CASSYATEQFF
TGTGCCAGCAGCTATGCTACGGAGCAGTTCTTC
>many|TRBJ1-2|-|TRBV6-6
CASTHEGNNGYTF
TGTGCCAGCACCCACGAAGGGAACAATGGCTACACCTTC
>many|TRBJ2-2|-|TRBV5-1
CASSLLGPGELFF
TGCGCCAGCAGCTTGCTTGGGCCCGGGGAGCTGTTTTTT
>many|TRBJ2-3|-|TRBV20-1
CSANQADTQYF
TGCAGTGCCAACCAGGCGGATACGCAGTATTTT
>-|TRBJ2-3|-|TRBV11-3
CASSLVPDTDTQYF
TGTGCCAGCAGCTTAGTCCCTGACACAGATACGCAGTATTTT
>many|TRBJ1-5|-|TRBV25-1
CASSETGPNQPQHF
TGTGCCAGCAGTGAAACCGGCCCCAATCAGCCCCAGCATTTT
>many|TRBJ1-1|TRBD1|TRBV18
CASSPSPFRTGGLEAFF
TGTGCCAGCTCACCATCACCCTTCAGGACAGGGGGCCTGGAAGCTTTCTTT
>many|TRBJ2-3|-|TRBV5-1
CASSLEDGSPPGTDTQYF
TGCGCCAGCAGCTTGGAAGATGGCTCCCCTCCCGGCACAGATACGCAGTATTTT
>many|TRBJ2-3|-|TRBV2
CASRTDGVTDTQYF
TGTGCCAGTAGGACTGATGGGGTCACAGATACGCAGTATTTT
>few|TRBJ2-7|-|TRBV20-1
CSNPQLSSRYEQYF
TGCAGTAACCCACAGCTATCCTCCCGATACGAGCAGTACTTC
>many|TRBJ2-1|-|TRBV11-2
CASSFLSRTAPRMNEQFF
TGTGCCAGCAGCTTTCTTTCAAGGACTGCCCCGAGAATGAATGAGCAGTTCTTC
>many|TRBJ1-2|-|TRBV18
CASSQGPGNYGYTF
TGTGCCAGCTCCCAGGGCCCCGGAAACTATGGCTACACCTTC
>many|TRBJ2-1|-|TRBV18
CASSPLRDTTYNEQFF
TGTGCCAGCTCTCCCCTCAGGGACACTACCTACAATGAGCAGTTCTTC
>many|TRBJ1-2|-|TRBV6-2/TRBV6-3
CASSSPWNIRDGYTF
TGTGCCAGCAGTTCCCCGTGGAACATTCGAGATGGCTACACCTTC
>many|TRBJ2-7|-|TRBV5-1
CASSLGARLGSYEQYF
TGCGCCAGCAGCTTGGGGGCAAGGCTGGGAAGCTACGAGCAGTACTTC
>many|TRBJ2-7|TRBD2|TRBV11-2
CASSQAYTPGTRLSYEQYF
TGTGCCAGCAGCCAAGCTTACACACCCGGGACTAGGCTCTCCTACGAGCAGTACTTC
>many|TRBJ2-1|TRBD2|TRBV4-1
CASSPQTGLAGGEQFF
TGCGCCAGCAGCCCCCAAACGGGACTAGCGGGTGGCGAGCAGTTCTTC
>-|TRBJ1-2|-|TRBV19
CASINRAREGYTF
TGTGCCAGTATTAACCGGGCCCGGGAGGGCTACACCTTC
>many|TRBJ1-6|TRBD1|TRBV5-8
CASSLDRGLDSPLHF
TGTGCCAGCAGCTTGGACAGGGGGTTGGATTCACCCCTCCACTTT
>many|TRBJ2-6|-|TRBV28
CASSLTPRGSGANVLTF
TGTGCCAGCAGTTTAACCCCAAGGGGCTCTGGGGCCAACGTCCTGACTTTC
>-|TRBJ2-3|-|TRBV2
CARATGTQYF
TGTGCCAGAGCTACGGGTACGCAGTATTTT
>-|TRBJ2-2|TRBD2|TRBV19
CASSSGLVTGELFF
TGTGCCAGTAGTTCGGGACTAGTGACCGGGGAGCTGTTTTTT
>-|TRBJ1-4|-|TRBV12-3/TRBV12-4
CAARLGEKLFF
TGTGCCGCCCGTTTGGGTGAAAAACTGTTTTTT
>many|TRBJ2-2|-|TRBV7-9
CASSLEPVANTGELFF
TGTGCCAGCAGCTTAGAACCCGTGGCGAACACCGGGGAGCTGTTTTTT
>many|TRBJ2-2|-|TRBV11-3
CASSFRHNTGELFF
TGTGCCAGCAGCTTCCGCCATAACACCGGGGAGCTGTTTTTT
>many|TRBJ1-2|-|TRBV28
CAPWVYRYGYTF
TGTGCCCCCTGGGTGTATCGCTATGGCTACACCTTC
>many|TRBJ1-5|-|TRBV6-2/TRBV6-3
CASSLEGVGYQPQHF
TGTGCCAGCAGTTTGGAAGGGGTGGGCTATCAGCCCCAGCATTTT
>many|TRBJ1-5|-|TRBV4-2
CASSQGLSSGPQHF
TGTGCCAGCAGCCAAGGGCTCAGTAGCGGGCCCCAGCATTTT
>many|TRBJ1-1|-|TRBV20-1
CSTKPGLGNTEAFF
TGCAGTACAAAACCAGGGCTAGGGAACACTGAAGCTTTCTTT
>-|TRBJ2-2|-|TRBV6-1
CASSQDGLNTGELFF
TGTGCCAGCAGTCAAGACGGGCTGAACACCGGGGAGCTGTTTTTT
>many|TRBJ2-1|-|TRBV7-9
CASSLTESSYNEQFF
TGTGCCAGCAGCCTGACGGAAAGCTCCTACAATGAGCAGTTCTTC
>many|TRBJ1-5|-|TRBV20-1
CSASGQPQHF
TGCAGTGCTAGTGGTCAGCCCCAGCATTTT
>many|TRBJ2-1|-|TRBV4-3
CASSFQGHNEQFF
TGCGCCAGCAGCTTCCAAGGGCACAATGAGCAGTTCTTC
>many|TRBJ2-7|TRBD2|TRBV12-3/TRBV12-4
CASSSRTSGSLYEQYF
TGTGCCAGCAGTTCCCGGACTAGCGGGAGTTTGTACGAGCAGTACTTC
>-|TRBJ2-6|-|TRBV4-3
CASSQESVRGTGANVLTF
TGCGCCAGCAGCCAAGAATCGGTGAGGGGAACCGGGGCCAACGTCCTGACTTTC
>many|TRBJ2-3|-|TRBV20-1
CSPGGGNTDTQYF
TGCAGCCCAGGCGGCGGAAACACAGATACGCAGTATTTT
>many|TRBJ2-6|-|TRBV12-3/TRBV12-4
CASSSVEGYLSGANVLTF
TGTGCCAGCAGTTCCGTGGAAGGGTACTTATCTGGGGCCAACGTCCTGACTTTC